The 8 T cell receptor beta chains below all came from one sample that was sequenced in a study of T cell repertoires in cytomegalovirus infection. A single record per CDR3 protein comes from TCRdb applying MiXCR to the reads. The sample has around 190,000 distinct CDR3 sequences; around 15% are singletons. Sequenced sample: PBMCs. These receptors all stem from a human donor in good health (CMV status not recorded). Some clones in this sample may be carry-over from other donors' samples.

This clonotype has at least ten counts. The rearrangement uses TRBV6-1 and TRBJ1-1; D remains ambiguous. With 5 bases removed from V and 0 bases from J, the gap between germline ends came to 16 bases. The germline CDR1 and CDR2 sequences are MNHNS and SASEGT. The CDR3 sequence is 16 residues long. The CDR3 sequence: CASSKKARIMNTEAFF. The CDR3 coding sequence is TGTGCCAGCAGTAAAAAGGCCCGGATTATGAACACTGAAGCTTTCTTT.

This clonotype occurred a few times. The CDR3 here is CASSPSTGTQPQHF. The CDR3 DNA reads as TGTGCCAGCAGCCCATCAACAGGGACGCAGCCCCAGCATTTT. The chain is built from TRBV12-3 or TRBV12-4 and TRBJ1-5, with a weak D call TRBD1 (6 bases). V dropped 6 bases and J dropped 7 bases, with 16 bases sitting between them. The CDR3 extends over 14 amino acids.

This chain connects TRBV10-3 to TRBJ2-7; TRBD1 might be the D (6 bases). CDR3 length equals 12 residues. From germline, CDR1 is ENHRY and CDR2 SYGVKD. With 6 bases removed from V and 5 bases from J, the gap between germline ends came to 11 bases. The CDR3 reads CAIRGSGDEQYF. CDR3 bases: TGTGCCATCAGGGGATCAGGGGACGAGCAGTACTTC.

The chain carries TRBV10-3 and TRBJ1-5; perhaps TRBD1 as D (5 bases). The CDR3 covers 15 residues. The V end lost 2 bases, the J end lost 1 base, and 9 bases lay between the germline ends. Germline V gene sequence: CDR1 ENHRY, CDR2 SYGVKD. CDR3 amino acids: CAISEGEGSNQPQHF. For the CDR3, the DNA is TGTGCCATCAGTGAGGGGGAGGGGAGCAATCAGCCCCAGCATTTT.

There are many counts of this clonotype. This sequence joins TRBV7-8 and TRBJ2-7, with 9 bases that match TRBD1. Germline V gene sequence: CDR1 SGHVS, CDR2 FQNEAQ. This CDR3 comprises 16 residues. V trimming: 1 base; J trimming: 0 bases; junction bases outside the gene matches: 4. For the CDR3, the DNA is TGTGCCAGCAGCTTAGGGCCGGGACAGGGCTCCTACGAGCAGTACTTC. The encoded protein is CASSLGPGQGSYEQYF.

This clonotype was seen ten or more times. This chain links TRBV28 with TRBJ2-7; tentative D call: TRBD2 (5 bases). V gave up 3 bases and J gave up 5 bases, with 11 bases separating them. From germline, CDR1 is MDHEN and CDR2 SYDVKM. The CDR3 has 13 residues. CDR3 bases: TGTGCCAGCAGTTTCGGACTTTCAAACGAGCAGTACTTC. This gives the protein CASSFGLSNEQYF.

This clonotype came up many times. The chain uses TRBV5-6 and TRBJ2-7; 12 bases agree with TRBD2. V shed 4 bases and J 0 bases; nucleotides not matched to a gene: 8. Germline V gene data show CDR1 as SGHDT and CDR2 as YYEEEE. The CDR3 runs 17 residues. CDR3 region: CASSPGLAGRRSYEQYF. Written as DNA, the CDR3 is TGTGCCAGCAGCCCTGGACTAGCGGGACGCCGCTCCTACGAGCAGTACTTC.

To note about this clonotype: A much larger clone lies one base from this, so it may be a read error. The chain uses TRBV7-6 and TRBJ1-1, with TRBD1 as a possible D gene (5 bases). Germline CDR1 is SGHVS and CDR2 is FNYEAQ. The V end lost 3 bases, the J end lost 1 base, and 12 bases lay between the germline ends. This CDR3 spans 15 amino acids. The CDR3 DNA follows: TGTGCCAGCAGCTTCTGTACAGGCACGAACACTGAAGCTTTCTTT. Its protein product is CASSFCTGTNTEAFF.